Listed here are 14 T cell receptor beta chains from one sample, sequenced in a study of T cell changes during pregnancy in multiple sclerosis. Measured with immunoSEQ multiplex PCR; TCRdb has only the in-frame clones, and not every one. The sample consists of about 44,000 clones, over 85% of them appearing once. Here the sequenced sample was CD4+ T cells from peripheral blood mononuclear cells, taken in the first trimester of pregnancy. The receptors come from a female donor with multiple sclerosis, enrolled in a pregnancy study.

The chain combines TRBV19 with TRBJ1-5, with D possibly TRBD1 on 6 matching bases. V lost 4 bases, J lost 0 bases, and 10 bases lay in between. Germline CDR1 and CDR2: LNHDA and SQIVND (reference sequence). The length of the CDR3 is 15 residues. CDR3 nucleotides: TGTGCCAGTAGTAGAGACAGGAATAGCAATCAGCCCCAGCATTTT. Protein sequence: CASSRDRNSNQPQHF.

The chain combines TRBV7-9 with TRBJ1-4, with D unresolved. CDR1 SEHNR and CDR2 FQNEAQ come from the germline V gene (reference sequence). Trimming pared 1 base from V and 7 bases from J, leaving 10 bases between. The CDR3 has 14 amino acids. The CDR3 protein is CASSLEAGFEKLFF. The CDR3 DNA sequence: TGTGCCAGCAGCTTAGAGGCGGGGTTTGAAAAACTGTTTTTT.

This rearrangement joins TRBV29-1 to TRBJ2-1; 7 bases align to TRBD1. CDR3 length: 14 residues. The germline V gene encodes CDR1 SQVTM and CDR2 ANQGSEA. The V segment lost 2 bases and the J segment 9 bases; nucleotides outside the gene matches: 10. CDR3 region: CSVETQTGFTEQFF. CDR3 in DNA: TGCAGCGTTGAAACCCAGACAGGGTTCACTGAGCAGTTCTTC.

V usage is TRBV11-2 and J usage is TRBJ1-1, with 9 positions matching TRBD1. Germline assignment: CDR1 SGHAT and CDR2 FQNNGV. CDR3 length equals 15 residues. V shed 4 bases, J shed 5 bases, and the junction held 8 bases outside the gene matches. In DNA form, the CDR3 reads TGTGCCAGCAGCTCTTACAGGGGGCGCAAGACTGAAGCTTTCTTT. Translating it yields CASSSYRGRKTEAFF.

This sequence joins TRBV28 and TRBJ2-1; TRBD1 might be the D (6 bases). CDR1 MDHEN and CDR2 SYDVKM come from the germline V gene. Trimming shortened V by 8 bases and J by 0 bases, and 14 bases separated the two germline ends. This CDR3 comprises 15 residues. The CDR3 bases are TGTGCCAGCTTTTGGGGGCCGTCCTCCTACAATGAGCAGTTCTTC. It yields the protein CASFWGPSSYNEQFF.

The chain is built from TRBV5-1 and TRBJ1-2; D call uncertain. V dropped 0 bases and J dropped 3 bases, with 9 bases sitting between them. This CDR3 is 14 amino acids long. The germline gives CDR1 SGHRS, CDR2 YFSETQ. CDR3 DNA: TGCGCCAGCAGCTTGGGGGCAGTCGACTATGGCTACACCTTC. It yields the protein CASSLGAVDYGYTF.

This chain joins TRBV7-3 and TRBJ1-1; D ambiguous. The ends were cut back, 5 bases at V and 1 base at J, with 11 bases in the middle. Germline assignment: CDR1 SGHTA and CDR2 FQGTGA. This CDR3 contains 14 residues. The CDR3: CASSPTHGNTEAFF. CDR3 sequence (DNA): TGTGCCAGCAGCCCTACTCACGGGAACACTGAAGCTTTCTTT.

The chain is built from TRBV5-4 and TRBJ1-1, with D possibly TRBD1 on 6 matching bases. Germline V gene data show CDR1 as SGHNT and CDR2 as YYREEE (reference sequence). The CDR3 is made up of 14 amino acids. Deletions cut 0 bases from V and 5 bases from J, with 11 bases between. The CDR3 region has the DNA TGTGCCAGCAGCTTGGTGGGGGCGAGGACTGAAGCTTTCTTT. Protein sequence: CASSLVGARTEAFF.

The gene calls are TRBV6-6 and TRBJ1-5; D remains ambiguous. Trimming left V 1 base short and J 0 bases short, with 7 bases between. The CDR3 runs to 15 residues. Germline CDR1 MNHNY, CDR2 SVGAGI (reference sequence). Here the CDR3 DNA reads TGTGCCAGCAGTTACTGGGAGGATAGCAATCAGCCCCAGCATTTT. Protein: CASSYWEDSNQPQHF.

The gene calls are TRBV18 and TRBJ1-3, with D perhaps matching TRBD1 (6 bases). Germline V gene data show CDR1 as KGHSH and CDR2 as LQKENI. The CDR3 has 15 amino acids. Trimming stripped 3 bases from V and 2 bases from J, with 11 bases between. The CDR3 loop is CASSPKQGPGNTIYF. The DNA for the CDR3 is TGTGCCAGCTCACCGAAACAGGGCCCTGGAAACACCATATATTTT.

This clone was recorded once. The chain links TRBV6-5 to TRBJ2-7; TRBD1 is a possible D gene (6 bases). The CDR3 is 15 amino acids. The ends were cut back, 6 bases at V and 1 base at J, with 16 bases in the middle. The germline CDR1 and CDR2 sequences are MNHEY and SVGAGI. The CDR3 loop reads CASRAQGVVSYEQYF. The CDR3 DNA follows: TGTGCCAGCAGGGCACAGGGAGTCGTTTCCTACGAGCAGTACTTC.

The rearrangement joins TRBV5-1 to TRBJ2-3; 11 bases are shared with TRBD2. Germline CDR1 SGHRS, CDR2 YFSETQ. The V segment lost 0 bases and the J segment 0 bases; nucleotides outside the gene matches: 9. The CDR3 runs to 19 residues. The CDR3 here is CASSLGTPSGGTSTDTQYF. DNA of the CDR3: TGCGCCAGCAGCTTGGGGACCCCTAGCGGGGGGACTAGCACAGATACGCAGTATTTT.

J is TRBJ2-7 and V is TRBV7-2; TRBD1 might be the D (6 bases). This CDR3 is 14 amino acids long. Germline loops: CDR1 SGHTA, CDR2 FQGNSA. V shed 1 base and J shed 2 bases, with 9 bases lying between them. Written as DNA, the CDR3 is TGTGCCAGCAGCTTAGACAGGGTCGCCTACGAGCAGTACTTC. Translated: CASSLDRVAYEQYF.

The chain has TRBV14 and TRBJ2-1; tentative D call: TRBD2 (5 bases). The CDR3 is 16 amino acids. Germline V CDR1 and CDR2: SGHDN, FVKESK. V lost 2 bases and J lost 6, with 17 bases in between. In nucleotides, the CDR3 is TGTGCCAGCAGCCAAAAAATTGCCCCGGGATCCAATGAGCAGTTCTTC. Translated, it gives CASSQKIAPGSNEQFF.